Reported below is one T cell receptor beta chain. This sample was included in a study of identical twins. TCRdb re-derived calls from the 5' RACE reads in MiXCR, one entry per CDR3 protein. The sample consists of 500,000 to 650,000 distinct CDR3 sequences, about 7% of them appearing once. CDR3 length: 15 amino acids. Trimming pared 7 bases from V and 0 bases from J, leaving 15 bases between. The germline gives CDR1 SNHLY, CDR2 FYNNEI. These data also formed part of another study, on yellow fever vaccine responses in identical twins.

This clonotype originated in a woman aged 18-35 years in good health. Sequencing was carried out using PBMCs. This sequence joins TRBV2 and TRBJ2-5; tentative D call: TRBD2 (6 bases). CDR3 in amino acids: CASTEPASDQETQYF. In DNA form, the CDR3 reads TGTGCCAGCACCGAACCGGCTAGCGACCAAGAGACCCAGTACTTC.